Sequencing of this T cell receptor beta chain was carried out in a study of blood T cell repertoires in COVID-19. Study-wide background: COVID-19 samples collected from the United States, Italy and Spain covered acute and convalescent phases. T cells, B-cell-depleted T cells, or PBMCs provided the cDNA or gDNA that served as material.

Original processing notes: Amplification with reference gene primers provided the estimates of nucleated cell counts. Libraries were prepared by immunoSEQ multiplex PCR; TCRdb keeps only in-frame clonotypes and omits some of them. Clone size and the V and J calls come from that table; the DNA yielded D and trimming. In the table there are about 330,000 clones, 65% to 85% of which are singletons. With V trimmed by 4 bases and J by 1 base, 5 bases remained unmatched. Germline V CDR1 and CDR2: PRHDT, FYEKMQ (reference sequence). The length of the CDR3 is 16 residues. The chain recombines TRBV13 with TRBJ2-2, with TRBD1 identical over 8 bases. The receptor's source is a woman in her forties or fifties with acute or convalescent COVID-19. The source material was peripheral blood. The CDR3 nucleotides are TGTGCCAGCAGCTGGACAGGGACTCTGAACACCGGGGAGCTGTTTTTT. Protein: CASSWTGTLNTGELFF.